This TCR beta chain is from a study of blood T cell repertoires in COVID-19. Looking at the study overall: The analysed material was cDNA or gDNA that came from T cells, B-cell-depleted T cells, or PBMCs.

Participants spanned ages about 18 to 100 years and resided in about two dozen US areas. The CDR3 length is 16 residues. Germline V gene data show CDR1 as MNHEY and CDR2 as SMNVEV (reference sequence). J gave up 5 bases and V 5 bases, and 10 bases lay outside the gene matches. In the study's own analysis: From reference gene primer amplification, estimates of nucleated cell counts were derived. Profiling relied on immunoSEQ multiplex PCR, and the TCRdb table lists in-frame clones only, not all of them. V, J and clone size are those of that table, while D and trimming were read from the DNA. This table holds about 290,000 clones, 89% found once.

The sample taken for sequencing was PBMCs or T cells enriched from blood (not recorded which). The rearrangement joins TRBV27 to TRBJ2-3; 10 bases map to TRBD2. This sequence originates from a woman aged 40 to 50 who had recovered from COVID-19. The CDR3 DNA reads TGTGCCAGCAGTCCCAGCGGGAGGGCCTTGGGAGATACGCAGTATTTT. It translates to CASSPSGRALGDTQYF.